This TCR beta chain was sequenced for a study of T cell changes during pregnancy in multiple sclerosis. The CDR3 extends over 13 amino acids. The V and J ends lost 4 bases and 7 bases respectively, with 11 bases between them. Germline V gives CDR1 MNHNS, CDR2 SASEGT. This clone was seen a few times. The same CDR3 also results from other DNA sequences found in this sample. Measured with immunoSEQ multiplex PCR; TCRdb has only the in-frame clones, and not every one. Of around 19,000 clones listed, about 88% are singletons. The sample in question was CD8+ T cells from peripheral blood mononuclear cells, obtained in the third trimester of pregnancy. The receptor was derived from a female donor in good health, enrolled as a control in a pregnancy study. The V gene is TRBV6-1, the J gene TRBJ1-5; D might be TRBD1 (6 bases). The DNA for the CDR3 is TGTGCCAGCAGTGGAACAGGGTGGCAGCCCCAGCATTTT. Amino acid sequence: CASSGTGWQPQHF.